This T cell receptor (beta chain) appears in the sequencing data of a study of cytomegalovirus exposure and HLA in healthy donors. Study-wide points: Follow-up analysis seemed to connect common viral pathogens with several of the most significant clusters identified.

In regard to this clone: The antigen remains unidentified.

The PCR employed 60 Vbeta primers together with 13 Jbeta primers. In the original processing: In a later analysis, some 80 million unique TCR beta chains included roughly 11 million shared by two or more donors. Profiled with immunoSEQ multiplex PCR; TCRdb holds only in-frame clones, not every one. For V, J and clone size, that table is used; D and trimming come from the DNA. The sample lists under 300,000 clones, around two thirds seen once, with 2% to 2.5% in the top ten. Material for sequencing was PBMCs. This clonotype originated in a female donor in good health and CMV-seronegative.

CDR3 amino acids: CASSLIAESSYEQYF. Here the CDR3 DNA reads TGCGCCAGCAGCCTGATAGCGGAATCTTCCTACGAGCAGTACTTC. The chain recombines TRBV5-1 with TRBJ2-7, with D tentatively TRBD2 (6 bases). Trimming shortened V by 4 bases and J by 1 base, and 15 bases separated the two germline ends. The CDR3 is made up of 15 amino acids. CDR1 and CDR2 from the germline V gene are SGHRS and YFSETQ.